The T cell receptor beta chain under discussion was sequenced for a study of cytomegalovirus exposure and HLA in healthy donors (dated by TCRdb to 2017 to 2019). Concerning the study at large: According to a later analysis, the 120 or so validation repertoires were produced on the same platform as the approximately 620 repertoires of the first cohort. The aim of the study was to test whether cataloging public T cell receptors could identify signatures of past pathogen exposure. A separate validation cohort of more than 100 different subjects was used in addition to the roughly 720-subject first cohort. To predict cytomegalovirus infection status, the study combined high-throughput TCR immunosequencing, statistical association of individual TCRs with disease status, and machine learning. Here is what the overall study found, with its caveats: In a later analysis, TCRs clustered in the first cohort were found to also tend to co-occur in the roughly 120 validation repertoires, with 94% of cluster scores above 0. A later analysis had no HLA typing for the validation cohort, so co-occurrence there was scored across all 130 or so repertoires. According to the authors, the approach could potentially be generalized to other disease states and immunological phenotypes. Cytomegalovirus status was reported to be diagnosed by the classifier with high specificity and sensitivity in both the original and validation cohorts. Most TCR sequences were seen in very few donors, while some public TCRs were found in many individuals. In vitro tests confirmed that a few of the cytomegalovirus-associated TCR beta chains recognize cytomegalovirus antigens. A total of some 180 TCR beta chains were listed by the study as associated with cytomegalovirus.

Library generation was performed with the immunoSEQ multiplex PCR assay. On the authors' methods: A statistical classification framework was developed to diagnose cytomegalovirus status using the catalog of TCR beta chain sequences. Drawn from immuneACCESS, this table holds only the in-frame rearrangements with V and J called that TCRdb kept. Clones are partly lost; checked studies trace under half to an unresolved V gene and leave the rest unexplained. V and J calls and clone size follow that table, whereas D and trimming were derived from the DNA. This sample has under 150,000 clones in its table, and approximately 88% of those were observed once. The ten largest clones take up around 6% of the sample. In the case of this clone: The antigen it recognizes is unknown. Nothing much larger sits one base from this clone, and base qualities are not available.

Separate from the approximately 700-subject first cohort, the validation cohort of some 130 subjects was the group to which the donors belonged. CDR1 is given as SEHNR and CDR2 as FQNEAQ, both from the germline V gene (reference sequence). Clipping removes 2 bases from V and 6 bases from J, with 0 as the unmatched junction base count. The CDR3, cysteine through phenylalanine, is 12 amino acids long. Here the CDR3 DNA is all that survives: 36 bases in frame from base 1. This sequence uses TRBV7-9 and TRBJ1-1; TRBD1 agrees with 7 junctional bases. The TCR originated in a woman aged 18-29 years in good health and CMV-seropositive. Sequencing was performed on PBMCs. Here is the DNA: TGTGCCAGCAGCTTACAGGGGGCTGAAGCTTTCTTT. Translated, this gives CASSLQGAEAFF.